This T cell receptor (beta chain) was recovered during a study of cytomegalovirus exposure and HLA in healthy donors. A note on this clone: Its antigen remains unknown.

Primers: 60 Vbeta forward and 13 Jbeta reverse. Data came from immunoSEQ multiplex PCR; TCRdb stores just in-frame clones and leaves some out. Of about 190,000 clones in the sample, 80% to 85% were seen once. Study findings and constraints: Later analysis associated a missense DCLRE1C variant with TCR beta V- and J-gene trimming. Researchers counted around 150 TCR beta chains as cytomegalovirus-associated. When a later analysis was performed, an Asian-associated ancestry cluster reportedly had fewer N-insertions than the roughly 670-donor mean. In an earlier analysis, most TCR beta V segments were productive about 87% or about 30% of the time.

The CDR3 is 12 residues long. CDR1 and CDR2 from the germline V gene are GTSNPN and SVGIG (reference sequence). The V and J ends lost 5 bases and 7 bases respectively, with 12 bases between them. Sequencing used PBMCs. The receptor was derived from a woman under 30 in good health and CMV-seropositive. The chain links TRBV30 to TRBJ1-5; a weak D match, TRBD1 (6 bases). In DNA form, the CDR3 reads TGTGCCTGGTCAGGGGAGAGGCAGCCCCAGCATTTT. Its protein product is CAWSGERQPQHF.